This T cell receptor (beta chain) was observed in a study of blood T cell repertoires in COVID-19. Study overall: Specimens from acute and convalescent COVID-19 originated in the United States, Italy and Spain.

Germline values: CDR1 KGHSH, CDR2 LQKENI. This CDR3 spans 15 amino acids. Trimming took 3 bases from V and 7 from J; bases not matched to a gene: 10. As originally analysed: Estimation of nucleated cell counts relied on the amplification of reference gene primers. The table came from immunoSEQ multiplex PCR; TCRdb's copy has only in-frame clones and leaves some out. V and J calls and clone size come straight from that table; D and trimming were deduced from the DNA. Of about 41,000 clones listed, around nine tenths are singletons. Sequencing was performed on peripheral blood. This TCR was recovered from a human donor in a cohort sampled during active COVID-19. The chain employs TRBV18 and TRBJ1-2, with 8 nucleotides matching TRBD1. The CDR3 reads CASSPDREDASGYTF. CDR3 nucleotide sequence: TGTGCCAGCTCACCGGACAGGGAGGATGCATCTGGCTACACCTTC.